A single sample gave rise to the 32 T cell receptor beta chains below, sequenced in a study of long-term antiretroviral therapy in people with HIV. Version v3.0 of the immunoSEQ assay ran at survey level. TCRdb's copy holds only in-frame clones and misses some; the assay was immunoSEQ multiplex PCR. The sample has approximately 12,000 clones, 60% to 75% seen once; the top ten hold about 14%. Sample: unsorted PBMCs, taken roughly 3.4 years before starting antiretroviral therapy. These receptors all come from a man aged 35 to 55 with HIV.

The V gene is TRBV27, the J gene TRBJ2-7, with 8 positions matching TRBD1. The CDR3 is 15 amino acids. With V trimmed by 7 bases and J by 5 bases, 13 bases remained unmatched. Germline V lookup: CDR1 MNHEY, CDR2 SMNVEV (reference sequence). The CDR3 protein is CASTPDRAGLDEQYF. The CDR3 DNA sequence: TGTGCCAGCACCCCGGACAGGGCTGGGCTCGACGAGCAGTACTTC.

The J gene is TRBJ1-2, the V gene TRBV7-2, with D perhaps TRBD1 (6 bases). CDR1 and CDR2 (germline): SGHTA, FQGNSA. The CDR3 sequence is 13 residues long. Trimming removed 5 bases from V and 4 bases from J, with 11 bases in between. As DNA, the CDR3 is TGTGCCAGCAGCGGGCAGGGGCTCTATGGCTACACCTTC. The encoded protein is CASSGQGLYGYTF.

This sequence joins TRBV11-2 and TRBJ2-3, with D possibly TRBD2 on 6 matching bases. Germline V CDR1 and CDR2: SGHAT, FQNNGV. Trimming left V 0 bases short and J 6 bases short, with 7 bases between. This CDR3 comprises 13 residues. This CDR3 is CASSLDRGDTQYF. CDR3 DNA: TGTGCCAGCAGCTTAGATCGGGGGGATACGCAGTATTTT.

The chain employs TRBV7-3 and TRBJ2-2; tentative D call: TRBD2 (6 bases). Trimming took off 4 bases at V and 7 bases at J, with 7 bases between the two ends. The CDR3 loop spans 12 amino acids. Germline V gives CDR1 SGHTA, CDR2 FQGTGA. CDR3 sequence: CASSSRGGELFF. The CDR3, as DNA: TGTGCCAGCAGCTCGCGGGGCGGGGAGCTGTTTTTT.

This clone was counted between two and nine times. The V call is TRBV7-9, the J call TRBJ2-5; D may be TRBD2 (5 bases). The CDR3 spans 16 residues. Germline V CDR1 and CDR2: SEHNR, FQNEAQ (reference sequence). Trimming took off 1 base at V and 2 bases at J, with 14 bases between the two ends. The CDR3 sequence: CASSLGPYPGQETQYF. In DNA form, the CDR3 reads TGTGCCAGCAGCTTAGGGCCTTACCCGGGACAAGAGACCCAGTACTTC. Full variable domain (outside the CDR3, taken from reference TRBV7-9 and TRBJ2-5): DTGVSQNPRHKITKRGQNVTFRCDPISEHNRLYWYRQTLGQGPEFLTYFQNEAQLEKSRLLSDRFSAERPKGSFSTLEIQRTEQGDSAMYLCASSLGPYPGQETQYFGPGTRLLVL.

This clone occurred once. The chain is built from TRBV6-6 and TRBJ2-3; 12 nucleotides agree with TRBD2. CDR1 is MNHNY, CDR2 SVGAGI, per germline (reference sequence). The junction had 5 bases not matched to a gene; V was cut back by 5 bases and J by 2 bases. This CDR3 has 16 amino acids. The chain's CDR3 is CASSLGTSGLTDTQYF. For the CDR3, the DNA is TGTGCCAGCAGTCTAGGGACTAGCGGGCTCACAGATACGCAGTATTTT.

This sequence joins TRBV18 and TRBJ1-1; a weak D match, TRBD1 (6 bases). Germline CDR1 and CDR2: KGHSH and LQKENI. Between the trimmed V and J ends, which lost 4 bases and 4 bases, there was a span of 13 bases. CDR3 size: 14 residues. CDR3 loop: CASSRGATGTEAFF. The CDR3 bases are TGTGCCAGCTCACGGGGGGCAACAGGCACTGAAGCTTTCTTT.

The rearrangement joins TRBV19 to TRBJ2-7; 7 bases agree with TRBD1. Germline CDR1 reads LNHDA; CDR2 reads SQIVND (reference sequence). CDR3 length: 13 residues. J lost 3 bases, V lost 7 bases, and 6 bases had no gene match. The CDR3 DNA is TGTGCCAGTAAAGGGGGCAGCGGCTACGAGCAGTACTTC. This encodes CASKGGSGYEQYF.

For the CDR3, the DNA is TGTGCCAGCAGTTCGGCTACAAGGCAGTACTTC. This codes for CASSSATRQYF. The rearrangement joins TRBV27 to TRBJ2-7; D is undetermined. CDR1 and CDR2 (germline): MNHEY, SMNVEV (reference sequence). The CDR3 covers 11 residues. V lost 4 bases and J lost 9, with 10 bases in between.

This sequence joins TRBV12-5 and TRBJ2-1; D is uncertain. Germline CDR1 reads LGHNT; CDR2 reads FRNRAP. The length of the CDR3 is 14 residues. Deletions cut 1 base from V and 8 bases from J, with 12 bases between. CDR3 coding DNA: TGTGCTAGTGGTTTGGGTCTGTCCAAAGATGAGCAGTTCTTC. The encoded protein is CASGLGLSKDEQFF.

This chain links TRBV5-4 with TRBJ2-7, with TRBD1 matching over 9 bases. The germline V gene encodes CDR1 SGHNT and CDR2 YYREEE (reference sequence). V lost 4 bases and J lost 9; bases outside the gene matches: 20. The CDR3 sequence is 17 residues long. The CDR3 loop is CASSLPGTGRTTSGQYF. The DNA for the CDR3 is TGTGCCAGCAGCCTCCCCGGGACAGGGCGTACTACGAGTGGGCAGTACTTC.

Judged by abundance, this clone is medium-sized. The chain combines TRBV4-2 with TRBJ2-7; TRBD2 matches at 12 bases. After removal of 5 bases from V and 0 bases from J, the junction contained 5 bases not matched to a gene. This CDR3 is built from 16 residues. CDR1 is LGHNA and CDR2 is YNFKEQ in the germline V gene. The CDR3 DNA reads as TGTGCCAGCAGCGACGGACTAGCGGGAAACTCCTACGAGCAGTACTTC. Translated, it gives CASSDGLAGNSYEQYF.

This chain connects TRBV5-6 to TRBJ2-5; the match to TRBD1 covers 9 bases. Germline V lookup: CDR1 SGHDT, CDR2 YYEEEE. This CDR3 region has 15 residues. The ends lost 0 bases at V and 5 bases at J; junction bases unmatched: 5. CDR3 in amino acids: CASSLGTGESETQYF. CDR3 sequence (DNA): TGTGCCAGCAGCTTGGGGACAGGGGAATCTGAGACCCAGTACTTC.

The rearrangement uses TRBV5-6 and TRBJ2-5; 10 nucleotides align to TRBD2. Germline assignment: CDR1 SGHDT and CDR2 YYEEEE. V lost 4 bases to trimming and J lost 5 bases; unmatched junction nucleotides: 8. This CDR3 comprises 15 residues. The CDR3 loop reads CASSVWASGSETQYF. For the CDR3, the DNA is TGTGCCAGCAGCGTGTGGGCTAGCGGGAGTGAGACCCAGTACTTC.

The V gene is TRBV28, the J gene TRBJ2-7; D not resolved. The CDR3 has 14 amino acids. V was trimmed by 5 bases and J by 4 bases, leaving 15 bases between them. Germline CDR1 is MDHEN and CDR2 is SYDVKM. The CDR3 sequence: CASSRRSLDYEQYF. Here the CDR3 DNA reads TGTGCCAGCAGTCGTAGGAGCCTTGATTACGAGCAGTACTTC. Based on the CDR3 plus reference TRBV28 and TRBJ2-7, the full variable domain is DVKVTQSSRYLVKRTGEKVFLECVQDMDHENMFWYRQDPGLGLRLIYFSYDVKMKEKGDIPEGYSVSREKKERFSLILESASTNQTSMYLCASSRRSLDYEQYFGPGTRLTVT.

This clone was seen a few times. The chain joins TRBV7-9 to TRBJ2-2; no firm D call. Germline CDR1 and CDR2: SEHNR and FQNEAQ (reference sequence). CDR3 length equals 14 residues. V was pared by 6 bases and J by 4 bases, with 12 bases between. The CDR3 here is CASSHTRVTGELFF. The CDR3 DNA reads TGTGCCAGCAGTCATACACGGGTCACCGGGGAGCTGTTTTTT.

The chain's CDR3 is CASSISGGVDEQFF. In nucleotides, the CDR3 is TGTGCCAGTAGTATAAGCGGAGGCGTGGATGAGCAGTTCTTC. This rearrangement joins TRBV19 to TRBJ2-1, with D tentatively TRBD2 (5 bases). Trimming stripped 2 bases from V and 8 bases from J, with 13 bases between. The CDR3 extends over 14 amino acids. The germline V gene encodes CDR1 LNHDA and CDR2 SQIVND (reference sequence).

This sequence joins TRBV30 and TRBJ2-7, with TRBD1 matching 8 bases. Germline V gene data show CDR1 as GTSNPN and CDR2 as SVGIG (reference sequence). V gave up 0 bases and J gave up 3 bases; unmatched junction bases: 4. The CDR3 sequence is 14 residues long. This CDR3 is CAWSVGTGLYEQYF. Written as DNA, the CDR3 is TGTGCCTGGAGTGTTGGGACAGGCCTCTACGAGCAGTACTTC.

This clone appeared a single time. The rearrangement uses TRBV11-3 and TRBJ2-3, with 9 nucleotides matching TRBD1. V was clipped by 4 bases and J by 2 bases; unmatched bases: 7. Germline V gene lookup returns CDR1 SGHNT and CDR2 YENEEA. The CDR3 consists of 16 residues. The CDR3 nucleotides are TGTGCCAGCAGCTCCGTGGGACAGGGTTACACAGATACGCAGTATTTT. This translates into CASSSVGQGYTDTQYF.

The chain links TRBV4-3 to TRBJ2-5; no clear D. The CDR3 extends over 14 amino acids. Germline V lookup: CDR1 LGHNA, CDR2 YSLEER. The ends were cut back, 5 bases at V and 3 bases at J, with 13 bases in the middle. The CDR3 protein is CASSTDIAEETQYF. The CDR3 DNA follows: TGCGCCAGCAGCACCGATATAGCAGAAGAGACCCAGTACTTC.

This clone was seen more than once but under ten times. V usage is TRBV4-3 and J usage is TRBJ1-4; D remains ambiguous. The CDR3 runs 14 residues. The V and J ends lost 8 bases and 4 bases respectively, with 14 bases between them. Looked up from germline, CDR1 is LGHNA and CDR2 is YSLEER. CDR3 loop: CASRERHRNEKLFF. CDR3 DNA sequence: TGCGCCAGCCGTGAGCGACACCGTAATGAAAAACTGTTTTTT.

The chain has TRBV30 and TRBJ1-1; TRBD1 is a possible D gene (5 bases). The CDR3 is 13 amino acids. Germline-derived CDR1 and CDR2 are GTSNPN and SVGIG (reference sequence). Trimming pared 6 bases from V and 3 bases from J, leaving 14 bases between. CDR3: CACDRAQDTEAFF. Here the CDR3 DNA reads TGTGCCTGCGACAGAGCCCAGGACACTGAAGCTTTCTTT. Based on the CDR3 plus reference TRBV30 and TRBJ1-1, the full variable domain is SQTIHQWPATLVQPVGSPLSLECTVEGTSNPNLYWYRQAAGRGLQLLFYSVGIGQISSEVPQNLSASRPQDRQFILSSKKLLLSDSGFYLCACDRAQDTEAFFGQGTRLTVV.

This clone is a singleton in its sample. The chain has TRBV18 and TRBJ2-7, with 10 bases fitting TRBD2. Germline trimming cut 2 bases from V and 7 bases from J; bases unmatched to any gene: 8. CDR1 KGHSH and CDR2 LQKENI come from the germline V gene. This CDR3 is 15 amino acids long. For the CDR3, the DNA is TGTGCCAGCTCACCAAAGGCTAGCGGGAGATCGGAGCAGTACTTC. Protein sequence: CASSPKASGRSEQYF.

CDR3: CASSSEVGNYEQYF. CDR3 nucleotide sequence: TGTGCCAGCTCATCGGAAGTAGGCAACTACGAGCAGTACTTC. The chain combines TRBV18 with TRBJ2-7; no firm D call. V lost 5 bases and J 3 bases, leaving 14 bases between the germline ends. Germline lookup yields CDR1 KGHSH and CDR2 LQKENI. There are 14 residues in the CDR3. The full variable domain, rest sourced from reference TRBV18 and TRBJ2-7, is NAGVMQNPRHLVRRRGQEARLRCSPMKGHSHVYWYRQLPEEGLKFMVYLQKENIIDESGMPKERFSAEFPKEGPSILRIQQVVRGDSAAYFCASSSEVGNYEQYFGPGTRLTVT.

The chain joins TRBV7-2 to TRBJ2-5, with D uncertain. V was clipped by 5 bases and J by 2 bases, with 15 bases between them. The CDR3 spans 15 residues. Per the germline V gene, CDR1 is SGHTA and CDR2 is FQGNSA. For the CDR3, the DNA is TGTGCCAGCAGCCCTGTCCACTCTAGACAAGAGACCCAGTACTTC. As protein: CASSPVHSRQETQYF.

V gene TRBV29-1 combines with J gene TRBJ2-2, with D possibly being TRBD2 (7 bases). Trimming took off 4 bases at V and 2 bases at J, with 11 bases between the two ends. The CDR3 contains 14 residues. Per the germline V gene, CDR1 is SQVTM and CDR2 is ANQGSEA. CDR3 in amino acids: CSVGGGQNTGELFF. The CDR3 coding sequence is TGCAGCGTTGGGGGGGGACAAAACACCGGGGAGCTGTTTTTT.

This sequence joins TRBV5-1 and TRBJ2-3; D is unclear. V was pared by 4 bases and J by 0 bases, with 6 bases between. This CDR3 spans 13 amino acids. Germline-derived CDR1 and CDR2 are SGHRS and YFSETQ. CDR3 bases: TGCGCCAGCAGCGTGACTAGCACAGATACGCAGTATTTT. It codes for CASSVTSTDTQYF.

This clone was counted between two and nine times. The chain links TRBV4-1 to TRBJ2-2; D might be TRBD1 or TRBD2, each matching 6 bases. The CDR3 length is 17 residues. Trimming shortened V by 0 bases and J by 5 bases, and 16 bases separated the two germline ends. Looked up from germline, CDR1 is MGHRA and CDR2 is YSYEKL. CDR3 sequence: CASSQDTWGAQTGELFF. The CDR3 nucleotides are TGCGCCAGCAGCCAAGACACGTGGGGGGCGCAGACCGGGGAGCTGTTTTTT.

CDR3 sequence (DNA): TGTGCCAGCAGCTCCCCCACGACAGATATTTACACCTTC. Its protein product is CASSSPTTDIYTF. This rearrangement joins TRBV7-9 to TRBJ1-2; a possible D gene is TRBD1 (5 bases). Trimming stripped 4 bases from V and 11 bases from J, with 17 bases between. This CDR3 is built from 13 residues. The germline gives CDR1 SEHNR, CDR2 FQNEAQ (reference sequence). Supplemented by reference TRBV7-9 and TRBJ1-2, the full variable domain reads DTGVSQNPRHKITKRGQNVTFRCDPISEHNRLYWYRQTLGQGPEFLTYFQNEAQLEKSRLLSDRFSAERPKGSFSTLEIQRTEQGDSAMYLCASSSPTTDIYTFGSGTRLTVV.

CDR3 residues: CASSLTSRGGDEQYF. The CDR3 DNA reads as TGCGCCAGCAGCTTGACGTCCCGGGGGGGTGACGAGCAGTACTTC. The rearrangement joins TRBV5-1 to TRBJ2-7, with TRBD2 matching over 8 bases. The junction had 8 bases not matched to a gene; V was cut back by 1 base and J by 5 bases. Germline-derived CDR1 and CDR2 are SGHRS and YFSETQ. There are 15 residues in the CDR3.

The chain links TRBV5-6 to TRBJ2-2; perhaps TRBD2 as D (6 bases). CDR3 length: 17 amino acids. The germline V and J ends were trimmed by 4 bases and 1 base, with 17 bases remaining between them. Germline CDR1 is SGHDT and CDR2 is YYEEEE. In DNA form, the CDR3 reads TGTGCCAGCAGCGTGTGGGGGGACGGAGAGAACACCGGGGAGCTGTTTTTT. This translates into CASSVWGDGENTGELFF.

The chain uses TRBV5-1 and TRBJ1-1; 7 positions match TRBD1. V was clipped by 4 bases and J by 1 base; unmatched bases: 4. The germline V gene has CDR1 SGHRS and CDR2 YFSETQ. The length of the CDR3 is 14 residues. The CDR3 sequence is CASSPGQPNTEAFF. CDR3 DNA sequence: TGCGCCAGCAGCCCGGGACAGCCGAACACTGAAGCTTTCTTT. The variable domain in full, with the rest retrieved from reference TRBV5-1 and TRBJ1-1, is KAGVTQTPRYLIKTRGQQVTLSCSPISGHRSVSWYQQTPGQGLQFLFEYFSETQRNKGNFPGRFSGRQFSNSRSEMNVSTLELGDSALYLCASSPGQPNTEAFFGQGTRLTVV.